These 28 T cell receptor beta chains were all obtained from the same sample, sequenced in a study of T cells in Graves' hyperthyroidism and ophthalmopathy. TCR beta CDR3 sequences were amplified from RNA transcripts. First-round RT-PCR with HTBI primers amplified the TCR CDR3 region. MiXCR, applied by TCRdb to the multiplex PCR reads, yields one record per CDR3 protein. Among a few hundred thousand distinct CDR3 sequences listed, around a fifth were seen once. The sequencing input was blood. These TCRs come from a woman aged 70 to 79 with Graves' ophthalmopathy.

This clonotype came up a few times. This chain connects TRBV24-1 to TRBJ2-6, with 7 bases aligning to TRBD2. Germline V gene data show CDR1 as KGHDR and CDR2 as SFDVKD. The CDR3 is 17 amino acids. V was pared by 5 bases and J by 2 bases, with 8 bases of the junction left unmatched. For the CDR3, the DNA is TGTGCCACCAGTGCCCATAGCGGGTTGGCTGGGGCCAACGTCCTGACTTTC. It specifies CATSAHSGLAGANVLTF.

The chain joins TRBV20-1 to TRBJ2-1; D ambiguous. The germline gives CDR1 DFQATT, CDR2 SNEGSKA (reference sequence). The V and J ends lost 1 base and 9 bases respectively, with 10 bases between them. This CDR3 region has 12 residues. The CDR3 spells CSARGEGLEQFF. The CDR3, as DNA: TGCAGTGCTAGAGGTGAAGGCCTTGAGCAGTTCTTC.

This clonotype has at least ten counts. V usage is TRBV12-3 or TRBV12-4 and J usage is TRBJ2-7; 10 nucleotides line up with TRBD2. The CDR3 spans 15 residues. Germline trimming cut 1 base from V and 7 bases from J; bases unmatched to any gene: 7. The CDR3 is CASSLGAGGPEEQYF. The CDR3 nucleotides are TGTGCCAGCAGTTTAGGAGCGGGAGGGCCAGAAGAGCAGTACTTC.

This clonotype was seen more than once but under ten times. The rearrangement links TRBV30 to TRBJ2-3; D is uncertain. V was trimmed by 0 bases and J by 1 base, leaving 11 bases between them. This CDR3 has 15 amino acids. Per the germline V gene, CDR1 is GTSNPN and CDR2 is SVGIG (reference sequence). The CDR3 spells CAWSVPGFGTDTQYF. The CDR3 nucleotides read TGTGCCTGGAGTGTACCTGGGTTCGGCACAGATACGCAGTATTTT.

This clonotype was seen many times. The CDR3 DNA follows: TGTGCCAGCAGTTTAGTGGGAGGGTACACTGAAGCTTTCTTT. As protein: CASSLVGGYTEAFF. V gene TRBV12-3 or TRBV12-4 combines with J gene TRBJ1-1, with D unresolved. V dropped 1 base and J dropped 3 bases, with 9 bases sitting between them. The CDR3 contains 14 residues.

This clonotype has just a few counts. The gene calls are TRBV19 and TRBJ1-1; D ambiguous. The CDR3 has 13 residues. Germline V gives CDR1 LNHDA, CDR2 SQIVND (reference sequence). V was shortened by 4 bases and J by 1 base, with 7 bases between the two germline ends. CDR3 residues: CASSKTGNTEAFF. CDR3 coding DNA: TGTGCCAGTAGTAAGACGGGGAACACTGAAGCTTTCTTT.

The CDR3 DNA sequence: TGTGCCAGCAGTTCAGGACAGGGTTACACAGATACGCAGTATTTT. Its protein is CASSSGQGYTDTQYF. The chain joins TRBV25-1 to TRBJ2-3; 8 bases map to TRBD1. This CDR3 spans 15 amino acids. J gave up 2 bases and V 5 bases, and 6 bases lay outside the gene matches. The germline V gene has CDR1 MGHDK and CDR2 SYGVNS.

This clonotype was found a few times. The CDR3 bases are TGTGCCAGCAGCCCAAATGGGGGGGGAGGTGAGCAGTTCTTC. Protein: CASSPNGGGGEQFF. The chain links TRBV7-3 to TRBJ2-1; TRBD2 matches at 7 bases. Germline V lookup: CDR1 SGHTA, CDR2 FQGTGA. The CDR3 covers 14 residues. The V and J ends lost 5 bases and 9 bases, in that order; junction bases with no gene match: 10.

The chain has TRBV29-1 and TRBJ2-1, with 7 bases identical to TRBD1. This CDR3 contains 12 residues. Germline V gene lookup returns CDR1 SQVTM and CDR2 ANQGSEA. J lost 8 bases, V lost 7 bases, and 8 bases had no gene match. This CDR3 reads CSAKQGNYEQFF. The CDR3, as DNA: TGCAGCGCAAAACAGGGGAATTATGAGCAGTTCTTC.

This chain joins TRBV20-1 and TRBJ1-3; D uncertain. The CDR3 runs 13 residues. The ends were cut back, 4 bases at V and 0 bases at J, with 7 bases in the middle. Germline assignment: CDR1 DFQATT and CDR2 SNEGSKA (reference sequence). The CDR3 DNA reads TGCAGTGCTAACAGTTACTCTGGAAACACCATATATTTT. As protein: CSANSYSGNTIYF.

The rearrangement uses TRBV6-1 and TRBJ2-6, with TRBD1 matching 7 bases. The CDR3 consists of 16 residues. The J segment lost 4 bases and the V segment lost 6 bases, leaving 9 bases of the junction unmatched. Looked up from germline, CDR1 is MNHNS and CDR2 is SASEGT. CDR3 in DNA: TGTGCCAGCAGCAAACTCACAGGGGACGGGGCCAACGTCCTGACTTTC. Amino acid sequence: CASSKLTGDGANVLTF.

This clonotype was seen a few times. The chain joins TRBV5-1 to TRBJ1-1; D is unresolved. V lost 0 bases and J 3 bases, leaving 15 bases between the germline ends. Germline V CDR1 and CDR2: SGHRS, YFSETQ. The CDR3 contains 16 residues. CDR3 DNA: TGCGCCAGCAGCTTGGGACCGGGCCCTGGGGACACTGAAGCTTTCTTT. This sequence encodes CASSLGPGPGDTEAFF.

This clonotype was picked up a small number of times. The chain is built from TRBV5-5 and TRBJ2-2; TRBD2 might be the D (5 bases). Trimming stripped 0 bases from V and 6 bases from J, with 15 bases between. This CDR3 has 16 amino acids. CDR1 is SGHKS and CDR2 is YYEKEE in the germline V gene (reference sequence). Here the CDR3 DNA reads TGTGCCAGCAGCTTGGAGGTCCACGGGAAGTCCGGGGAGCTGTTTTTT. Its protein product is CASSLEVHGKSGELFF.

V usage is TRBV27 and J usage is TRBJ2-7; D ambiguous. The germline V gene has CDR1 MNHEY and CDR2 SMNVEV (reference sequence). V was shortened by 2 bases and J by 3 bases, with 11 bases between the two germline ends. The CDR3 has 14 residues. The CDR3 region is CASSLGPGLYEQYF. The CDR3 DNA reads TGTGCCAGCAGTTTAGGCCCAGGCCTCTACGAGCAGTACTTC.

V and J are TRBV20-1 and TRBJ1-1; the match to TRBD1 covers 8 bases. Looked up from germline, CDR1 is DFQATT and CDR2 is SNEGSKA (reference sequence). V shed 1 base, J shed 11 bases, and the junction held 9 bases outside the gene matches. This CDR3 has 13 residues. For the CDR3, the DNA is TGCAGTGCTAGAGGGATGACAGGGGCTTCGGCTTTCTTT. Its protein is CSARGMTGASAFF.

This clonotype has a handful of counts. J is TRBJ2-1 and V is TRBV3-1, with D perhaps matching TRBD1 (5 bases). Germline CDR1 is LGHDT and CDR2 is YNNKEL (reference sequence). With 1 base removed from V and 5 bases from J, the gap between germline ends came to 6 bases. This CDR3 spans 13 amino acids. The CDR3 coding sequence is TGTGCCAGCAGCCAAGCAGGGAACAATGAGCAGTTCTTC. It translates to CASSQAGNNEQFF.

With respect to this clonotype: The conserved final phenylalanine or tryptophan is absent from the CDR3, which likely points to a read error. CDR3 sequence (DNA): TGTGCCAGCAGTTCTAGACCTAGTACGAGCACAGATACGCAGTATCTT. It codes for CASSSRPSTSTDTQYL. The genes are TRBV27 and TRBJ2-3; D not resolved. V was trimmed by 4 bases and J by 0 bases, leaving 14 bases between them. This CDR3 region has 16 residues. Germline values: CDR1 MNHEY, CDR2 SMNVEV (reference sequence).

This chain links TRBV12-5 with TRBJ2-7, with D maybe TRBD1 (5 bases). Germline CDR1 reads LGHNT; CDR2 reads FRNRAP. Trimming removed 6 bases at V and 9 bases at J, with 21 bases between. This CDR3 comprises 14 residues. CDR3 loop: CASGVGAQGTGQYF. In DNA form, the CDR3 reads TGTGCTAGTGGGGTTGGGGCCCAGGGCACCGGGCAGTACTTC.

The table lists this clonotype with a few counts. The CDR3 region has the DNA TGTGCCAGCAGCTCGACCGGGACTAGAGTCGAGACCCAGTACTTC. It specifies CASSSTGTRVETQYF. This chain connects TRBV7-3 to TRBJ2-5, with 8 bases fitting TRBD2. This CDR3 spans 15 amino acids. Germline loops: CDR1 SGHTA, CDR2 FQGTGA. V shed 4 bases and J 5 bases; nucleotides not matched to a gene: 9.

The chain couples TRBV5-1 to TRBJ2-1; 8 bases align to TRBD2. CDR1 and CDR2 from the germline V gene are SGHRS and YFSETQ. The CDR3 extends over 15 amino acids. After removal of 5 bases from V and 4 bases from J, the junction contained 8 bases not matched to a gene. The CDR3 sequence: CASSLTSGIYNEQFF. The CDR3 coding sequence is TGCGCCAGCAGTCTTACTAGCGGCATATACAATGAGCAGTTCTTC.

This clonotype was counted between two and nine times. CDR3 sequence: CASSQPFRGRFETQYF. The CDR3 DNA follows: TGCGCCAGCAGCCAGCCGTTCAGGGGGCGATTCGAGACCCAGTACTTC. The chain joins TRBV4-1 to TRBJ2-5, with TRBD1 identical over 8 bases. The CDR3 has 16 amino acids. The trim removed 3 bases at V and 5 bases at J, leaving 11 bases unmatched. Per the germline V gene, CDR1 is MGHRA and CDR2 is YSYEKL.

There are many counts of this clonotype. The V gene is TRBV11-2, the J gene TRBJ2-2; D call uncertain. This CDR3 comprises 14 residues. The V and J ends lost 6 bases and 3 bases respectively, with 11 bases between them. Germline V gene lookup returns CDR1 SGHAT and CDR2 FQNNGV. The CDR3: CASRSVVDTGELFF. Written as DNA, the CDR3 is TGTGCCAGCAGAAGTGTTGTGGACACCGGGGAGCTGTTTTTT.

The V gene is TRBV6-5, the J gene TRBJ2-4, with 8 nucleotides matching TRBD1. The CDR3 sequence is 17 residues long. The germline V gene has CDR1 MNHEY and CDR2 SVGAGI. With V trimmed by 0 bases and J by 2 bases, 6 bases remained unmatched. The CDR3 reads CASSYSRQGRTKNIQYF. The CDR3 DNA follows: TGTGCCAGCAGTTACTCCAGACAGGGGAGAACCAAAAACATTCAGTACTTC.

Only a few counts were recorded for this clonotype. V is TRBV6-1 and J is TRBJ1-6, with D unclear. CDR3 length: 15 amino acids. Germline loops: CDR1 MNHNS, CDR2 SASEGT. V shed 8 bases and J shed 0 bases, with 11 bases lying between them. The CDR3 bases are TGTGCCAGCTTCCAAGGGAGCTCCTATAATTCACCCCTCCACTTT. Protein sequence: CASFQGSSYNSPLHF.

The V gene is TRBV6-5, the J gene TRBJ2-4; D ambiguous. Trimming took 2 bases from V and 0 from J, leaving 5 bases between them. This CDR3 contains 14 residues. Germline values: CDR1 MNHEY, CDR2 SVGAGI. CDR3 sequence (DNA): TGTGCCAGCAGTTACACCTTAGCCAAAAACATTCAGTACTTC. Its protein product is CASSYTLAKNIQYF.

The V and J genes are TRBV20-1 and TRBJ1-6; TRBD1 aligns across 8 bases. CDR3 length: 14 amino acids. The ends lost 6 bases at V and 9 bases at J; junction bases unmatched: 10. The V gene's germline CDR1 is DFQATT and CDR2 SNEGSKA (reference sequence). Here the CDR3 DNA reads TGCAGTGCCCGGACAGGGATCTCAAGTTCACCCCTCCACTTT. Its translation is CSARTGISSSPLHF.

The V and J genes are TRBV25-1 and TRBJ2-6; D is perhaps TRBD2 (6 bases). Germline V gives CDR1 MGHDK, CDR2 SYGVNS. CDR3 length: 17 residues. Trimming removed 0 bases at V and 0 bases at J, with 9 bases between. The CDR3 loop reads CASSEYGGSSGANVLTF. DNA for the CDR3: TGTGCCAGCAGTGAATATGGGGGGAGCTCTGGGGCCAACGTCCTGACTTTC.

This clonotype was seen repeatedly, ten times or more. This chain uses TRBV12-3 or TRBV12-4 with TRBJ1-1, with 8 bases lining up with TRBD1. The junction had 6 bases not matched to a gene; V was cut back by 0 bases and J by 3 bases. The CDR3 sequence is 16 residues long. Here the CDR3 DNA reads TGTGCCAGCAGTTTAGCGGCAGGGGGCTATGACACTGAAGCTTTCTTT. It yields the protein CASSLAAGGYDTEAFF.